This T cell receptor beta chain was captured by sequencing in a study of T cells in Graves' hyperthyroidism and ophthalmopathy. Uncontrolled infection, other autoimmune disease, pregnancy or lactation disqualified patients from enrolment. Germline loops: CDR1 DFQATT, CDR2 SNEGSKA (reference sequence). The CDR3 totals 16 residues. Trimming left V 1 base short and J 0 bases short, with 16 bases between. Amplified TCR beta CDR3 regions came from RNA transcripts. The TCR CDR3 was amplified in a first-round RT-PCR using the HTBI primer set. TCRdb reprocessed the multiplex PCR reads via MiXCR and lists one record per CDR3 protein. The table includes about 560,000 distinct CDR3 sequences, 16% detected once. Comments on this clonotype: A much larger clone lies a single base off, so this may be a read error.

The chain carries TRBV20-1 and TRBJ2-7; a weak D match, TRBD2 (5 bases). Sequenced: blood. The TCR was taken from a young woman with Graves' hyperthyroidism. The CDR3 region is CSARAVSGSPSYEQYF. CDR3 sequence (DNA): TGCAGTGCTAGAGCCGTGTCGGGAAGCCCCTCCTACGAGCAGTACTTC.